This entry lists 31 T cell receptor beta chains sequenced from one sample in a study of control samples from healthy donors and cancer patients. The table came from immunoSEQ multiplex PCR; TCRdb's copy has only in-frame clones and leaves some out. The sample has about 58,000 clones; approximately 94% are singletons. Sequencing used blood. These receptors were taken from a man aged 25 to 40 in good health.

In DNA form, the CDR3 reads TGTGCCACCAGTGACCGGGACGGACTGCCCTATGGCTACACCTTC. This sequence encodes CATSDRDGLPYGYTF. V usage is TRBV24-1 and J usage is TRBJ1-2, with D tentatively TRBD1 (5 bases). Per the germline V gene, CDR1 is KGHDR and CDR2 is SFDVKD. Between the trimmed V and J ends, which lost 4 bases and 4 bases, there was a span of 15 bases. The CDR3 runs to 15 residues.

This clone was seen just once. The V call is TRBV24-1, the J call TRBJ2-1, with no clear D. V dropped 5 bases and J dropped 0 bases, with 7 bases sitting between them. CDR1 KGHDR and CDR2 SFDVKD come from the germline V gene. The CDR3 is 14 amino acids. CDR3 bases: TGTGCCACCAGTGTTAGTAGCTCCTACAATGAGCAGTTCTTC. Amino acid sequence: CATSVSSSYNEQFF.

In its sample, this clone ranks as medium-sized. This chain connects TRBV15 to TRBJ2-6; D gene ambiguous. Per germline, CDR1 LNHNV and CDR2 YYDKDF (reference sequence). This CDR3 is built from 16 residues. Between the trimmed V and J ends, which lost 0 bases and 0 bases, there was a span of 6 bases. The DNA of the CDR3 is TGTGCCACCAGCAGAGATCAGGACTCTGGGGCCAACGTCCTGACTTTC. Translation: CATSRDQDSGANVLTF.

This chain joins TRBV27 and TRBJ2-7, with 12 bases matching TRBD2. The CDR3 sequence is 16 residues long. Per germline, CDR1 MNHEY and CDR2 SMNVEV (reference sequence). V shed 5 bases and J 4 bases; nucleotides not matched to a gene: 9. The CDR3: CASSLRYGLAGYEQYF. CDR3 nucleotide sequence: TGTGCCAGCAGTCTCCGTTACGGACTAGCGGGGTACGAGCAGTACTTC.

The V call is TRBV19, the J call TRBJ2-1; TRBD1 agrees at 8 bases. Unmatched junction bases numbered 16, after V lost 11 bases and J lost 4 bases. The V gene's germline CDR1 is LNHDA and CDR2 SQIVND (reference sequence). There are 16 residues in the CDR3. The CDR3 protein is CASRQGASSIYNEQFF. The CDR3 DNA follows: TGTGCCTCAAGGCAGGGGGCATCTTCGATTTACAATGAGCAGTTCTTC.

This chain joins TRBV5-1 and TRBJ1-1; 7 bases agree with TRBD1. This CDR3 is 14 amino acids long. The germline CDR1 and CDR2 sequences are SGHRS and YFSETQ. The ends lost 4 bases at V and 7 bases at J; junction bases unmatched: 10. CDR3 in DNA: TGCGCCAGCAGCCGAGGGGACAGTTATTATGAAGCTTTCTTT. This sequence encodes CASSRGDSYYEAFF.

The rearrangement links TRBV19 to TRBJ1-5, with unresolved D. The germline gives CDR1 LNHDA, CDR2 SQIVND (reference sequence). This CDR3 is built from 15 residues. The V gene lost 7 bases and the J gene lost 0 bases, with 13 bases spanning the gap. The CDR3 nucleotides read TGTGCCAGTACCCCCCACGACGGTAGCAATCAGCCCCAGCATTTT. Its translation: CASTPHDGSNQPQHF.

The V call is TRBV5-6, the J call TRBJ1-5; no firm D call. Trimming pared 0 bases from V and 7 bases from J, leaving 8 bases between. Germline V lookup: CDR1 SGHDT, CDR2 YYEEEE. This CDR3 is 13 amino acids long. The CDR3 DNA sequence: TGTGCCAGCAGCTTGGCTTTTAAGCAGCCCCAGCATTTT. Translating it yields CASSLAFKQPQHF. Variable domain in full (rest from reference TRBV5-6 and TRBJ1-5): DAGVTQSPTHLIKTRGQQVTLRCSPKSGHDTVSWYQQALGQGPQFIFQYYEEEERQRGNFPDRFSGHQFPNYSSELNVNALLLGDSALYLCASSLAFKQPQHFGDGTRLSIL.

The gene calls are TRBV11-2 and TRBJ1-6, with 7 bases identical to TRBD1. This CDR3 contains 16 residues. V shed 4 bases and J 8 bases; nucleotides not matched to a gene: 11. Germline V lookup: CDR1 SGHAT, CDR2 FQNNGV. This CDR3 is CASSSDRALRYSPLHF. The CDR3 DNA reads TGTGCCAGCAGCTCCGACAGGGCCCTAAGGTATTCACCCCTCCACTTT. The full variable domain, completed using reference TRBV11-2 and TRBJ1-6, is EAGVAQSPRYKIIEKRQSVAFWCNPISGHATLYWYQQILGQGPKLLIQFQNNGVVDDSQLPKDRFSAERLKGVDSTLKIQPAKLEDSAVYLCASSSDRALRYSPLHFGNGTRLTVT.

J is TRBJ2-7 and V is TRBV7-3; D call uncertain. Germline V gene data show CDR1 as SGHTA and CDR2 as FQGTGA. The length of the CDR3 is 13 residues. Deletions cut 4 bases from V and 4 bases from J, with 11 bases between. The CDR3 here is CASSSSPPYEQYF. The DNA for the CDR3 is TGTGCCAGCAGCTCCTCCCCCCCATACGAGCAGTACTTC.

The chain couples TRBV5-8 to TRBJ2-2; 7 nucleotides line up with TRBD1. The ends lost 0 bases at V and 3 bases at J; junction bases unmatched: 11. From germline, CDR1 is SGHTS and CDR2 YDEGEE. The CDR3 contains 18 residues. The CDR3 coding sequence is TGTGCCAGCAGCTTGGTTGACAGGGTGAATTCGGACACCGGGGAGCTGTTTTTT. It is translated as CASSLVDRVNSDTGELFF.

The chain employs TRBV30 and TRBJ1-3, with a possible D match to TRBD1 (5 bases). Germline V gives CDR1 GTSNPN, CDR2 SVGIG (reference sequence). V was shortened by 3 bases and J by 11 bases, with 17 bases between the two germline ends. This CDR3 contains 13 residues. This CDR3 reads CAWREGMTFPIYF. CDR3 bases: TGTGCCTGGAGGGAGGGGATGACGTTCCCCATATATTTT.

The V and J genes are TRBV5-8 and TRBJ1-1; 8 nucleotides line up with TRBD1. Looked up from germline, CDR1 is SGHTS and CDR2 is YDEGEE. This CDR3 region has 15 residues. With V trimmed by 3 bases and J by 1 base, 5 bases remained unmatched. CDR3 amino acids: CASSWRTGKNTEAFF. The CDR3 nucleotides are TGTGCCAGCAGCTGGAGGACAGGGAAGAACACTGAAGCTTTCTTT.

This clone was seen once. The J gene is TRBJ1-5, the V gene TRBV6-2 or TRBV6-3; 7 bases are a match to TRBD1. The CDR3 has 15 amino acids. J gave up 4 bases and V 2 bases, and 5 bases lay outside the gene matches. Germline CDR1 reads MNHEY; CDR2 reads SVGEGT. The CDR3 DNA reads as TGTGCCAGCAGTTACCGAGACAGGGAGAATCAGCCCCAGCATTTT. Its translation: CASSYRDRENQPQHF.

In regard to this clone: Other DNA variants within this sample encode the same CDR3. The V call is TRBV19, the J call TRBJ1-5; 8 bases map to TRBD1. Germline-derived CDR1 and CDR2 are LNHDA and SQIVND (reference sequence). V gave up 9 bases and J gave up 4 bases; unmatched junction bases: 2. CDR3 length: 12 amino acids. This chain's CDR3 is CASRTGNQPQHF. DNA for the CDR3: TGTGCCAGCCGGACAGGGAATCAGCCCCAGCATTTT.

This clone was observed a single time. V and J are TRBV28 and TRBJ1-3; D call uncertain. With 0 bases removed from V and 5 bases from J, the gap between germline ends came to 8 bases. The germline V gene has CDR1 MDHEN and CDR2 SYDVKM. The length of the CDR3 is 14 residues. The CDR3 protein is CASSLWAMRNTIYF. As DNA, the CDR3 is TGTGCCAGCAGTTTATGGGCGATGAGAAACACCATATATTTT.

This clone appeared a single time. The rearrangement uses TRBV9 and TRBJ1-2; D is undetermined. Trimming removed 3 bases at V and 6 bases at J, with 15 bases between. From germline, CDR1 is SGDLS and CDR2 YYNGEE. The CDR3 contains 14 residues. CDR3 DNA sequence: TGTGCCAGCAGCGCCCCCCCTGAACCGGATGGCTACACCTTC. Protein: CASSAPPEPDGYTF.

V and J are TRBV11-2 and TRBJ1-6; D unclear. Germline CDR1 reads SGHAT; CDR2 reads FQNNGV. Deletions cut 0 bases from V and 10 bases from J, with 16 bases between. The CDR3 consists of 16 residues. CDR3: CASSLDREGRRSPLHF. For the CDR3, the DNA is TGTGCCAGCAGCTTAGATCGGGAGGGAAGAAGGTCACCCCTCCACTTT. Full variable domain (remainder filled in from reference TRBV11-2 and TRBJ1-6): EAGVAQSPRYKIIEKRQSVAFWCNPISGHATLYWYQQILGQGPKLLIQFQNNGVVDDSQLPKDRFSAERLKGVDSTLKIQPAKLEDSAVYLCASSLDREGRRSPLHFGNGTRLTVT.

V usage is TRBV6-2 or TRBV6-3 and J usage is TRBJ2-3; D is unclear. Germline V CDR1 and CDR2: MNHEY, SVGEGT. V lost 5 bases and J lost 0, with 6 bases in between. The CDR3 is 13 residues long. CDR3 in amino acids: CASSTSSTDTQYF. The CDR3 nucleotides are TGTGCCAGCAGTACCTCTAGCACAGATACGCAGTATTTT.

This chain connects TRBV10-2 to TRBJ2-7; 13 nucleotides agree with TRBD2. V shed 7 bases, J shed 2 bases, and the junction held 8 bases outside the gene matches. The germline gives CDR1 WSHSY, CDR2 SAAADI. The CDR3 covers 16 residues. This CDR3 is CASIGTSGAETYEQYF. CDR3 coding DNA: TGCGCCAGCATAGGGACTAGCGGGGCCGAGACCTACGAGCAGTACTTC.

CDR3 region: CASSPSGGGAVEQFF. Written as DNA, the CDR3 is TGTGCCAGCAGCCCCTCAGGCGGGGGGGCCGTTGAGCAGTTCTTC. V is TRBV7-3 and J is TRBJ2-1, with 9 bases lining up with TRBD2. Per the germline V gene, CDR1 is SGHTA and CDR2 is FQGTGA. The trim removed 5 bases at V and 9 bases at J, leaving 11 bases unmatched. The CDR3 spans 15 residues.

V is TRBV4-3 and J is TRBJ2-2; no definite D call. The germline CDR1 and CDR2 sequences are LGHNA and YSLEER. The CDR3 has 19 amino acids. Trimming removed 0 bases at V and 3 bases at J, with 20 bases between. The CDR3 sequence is CASSQDGRFDLPDTGELFF. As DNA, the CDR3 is TGCGCCAGCAGCCAAGATGGCAGGTTCGACCTTCCAGACACCGGGGAGCTGTTTTTT.

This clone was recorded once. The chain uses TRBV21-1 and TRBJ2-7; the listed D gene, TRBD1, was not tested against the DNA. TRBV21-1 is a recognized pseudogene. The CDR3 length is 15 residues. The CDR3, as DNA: TGTGCCATACGAACGAACAGGGGGGGTTGGTGGGAGCAGTACTTC. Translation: CAIRTNRGGWWEQYF.

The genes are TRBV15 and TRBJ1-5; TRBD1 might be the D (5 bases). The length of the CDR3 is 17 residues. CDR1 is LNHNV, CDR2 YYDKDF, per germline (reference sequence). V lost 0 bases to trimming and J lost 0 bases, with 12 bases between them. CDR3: CATSRDLQGLSNQPQHF. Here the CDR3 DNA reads TGTGCCACCAGCAGAGATCTGCAGGGTCTTAGCAATCAGCCCCAGCATTTT.

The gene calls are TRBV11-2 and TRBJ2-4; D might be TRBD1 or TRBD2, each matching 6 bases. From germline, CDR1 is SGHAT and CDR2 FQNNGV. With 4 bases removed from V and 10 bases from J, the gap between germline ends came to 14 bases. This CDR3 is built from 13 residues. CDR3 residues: CASSSGGRGIQYF. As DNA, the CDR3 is TGTGCCAGCAGCTCCGGGGGCCGAGGGATTCAGTACTTC.

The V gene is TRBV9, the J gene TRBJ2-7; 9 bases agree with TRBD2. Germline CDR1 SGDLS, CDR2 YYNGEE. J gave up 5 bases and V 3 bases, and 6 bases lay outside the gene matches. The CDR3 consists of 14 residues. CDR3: CASSGSGSSNEQYF. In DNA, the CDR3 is TGTGCCAGCAGCGGTAGCGGGAGCTCGAACGAGCAGTACTTC.

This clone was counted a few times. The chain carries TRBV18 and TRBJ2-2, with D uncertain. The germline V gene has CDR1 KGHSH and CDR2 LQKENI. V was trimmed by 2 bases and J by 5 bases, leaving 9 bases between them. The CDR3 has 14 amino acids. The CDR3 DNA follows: TGTGCCAGCTCACCAGTCGATTCAACCGGGGAGCTGTTTTTT. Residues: CASSPVDSTGELFF.

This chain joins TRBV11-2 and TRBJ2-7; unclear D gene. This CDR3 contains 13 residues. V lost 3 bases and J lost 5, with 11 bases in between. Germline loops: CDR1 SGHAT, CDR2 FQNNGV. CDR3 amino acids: CASSFPSPDEQYF. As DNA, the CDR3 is TGTGCCAGCAGCTTCCCCTCGCCCGACGAGCAGTACTTC.

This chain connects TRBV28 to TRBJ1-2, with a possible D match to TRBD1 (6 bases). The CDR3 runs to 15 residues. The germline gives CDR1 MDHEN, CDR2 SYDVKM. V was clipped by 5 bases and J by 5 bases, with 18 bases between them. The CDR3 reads CASSVVRGRGYGYTF. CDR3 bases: TGTGCCAGCAGTGTCGTTAGGGGAAGGGGGTATGGCTACACCTTC.

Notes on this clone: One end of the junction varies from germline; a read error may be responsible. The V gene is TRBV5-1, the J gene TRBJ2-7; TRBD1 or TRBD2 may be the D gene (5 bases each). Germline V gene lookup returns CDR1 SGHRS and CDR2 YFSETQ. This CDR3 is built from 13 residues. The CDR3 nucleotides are TGCGCCAGCAAGGGGTCCGACCCCGAGACTAAGATCTTC. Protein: CASKGSDPETKIF.

CDR3 in DNA: TGCGCCAGCAGCCTGGGGCCCAAGGAAAAACTGTTTTTT. Its protein product is CASSLGPKEKLFF. This chain connects TRBV10-2 to TRBJ1-4; possible D gene TRBD1, 5 bases. The CDR3 is 13 amino acids. The V gene lost 6 bases and the J gene lost 8 bases, with 13 bases spanning the gap. Germline lookup yields CDR1 WSHSY and CDR2 SAAADI.